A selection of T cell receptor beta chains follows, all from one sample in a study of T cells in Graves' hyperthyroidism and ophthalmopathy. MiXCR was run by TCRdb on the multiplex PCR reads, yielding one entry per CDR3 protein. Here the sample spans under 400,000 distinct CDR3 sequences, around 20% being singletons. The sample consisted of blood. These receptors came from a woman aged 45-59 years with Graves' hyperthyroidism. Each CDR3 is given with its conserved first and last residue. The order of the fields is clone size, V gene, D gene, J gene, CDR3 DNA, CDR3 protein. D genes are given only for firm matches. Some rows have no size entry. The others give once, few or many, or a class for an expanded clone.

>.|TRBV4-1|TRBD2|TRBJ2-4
TGCGCCAGCAGCCAAGGGAGGACTAGCGGGGCCAAAAACATTCAGTACTTC
CASSQGRTSGAKNIQYF
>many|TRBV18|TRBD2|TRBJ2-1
TGTGCCAGCTCACCCCCCGGACTAGCAGCTGAGCAGTTCTTC
CASSPPGLAAEQFF
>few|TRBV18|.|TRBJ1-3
TGTGCCAGCTCACTAGAGGTCTCTGGAAACACCATATATTTT
CASSLEVSGNTIYF
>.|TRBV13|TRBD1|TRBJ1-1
TGTGCCAGCAGCTTATTCCAGGGGGGCGGGTACACTGAAGCTTTCTTT
CASSLFQGGGYTEAFF
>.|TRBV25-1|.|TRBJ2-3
TGTGCCAGCAGTGTACAGAGCACAGATACGCAGTATTTT
CASSVQSTDTQYF
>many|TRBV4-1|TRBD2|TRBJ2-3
TGCGCCAGCAGCCAAGTTCGGGGGGGGACAGATACGCAGTATTTT
CASSQVRGGTDTQYF
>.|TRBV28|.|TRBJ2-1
TGTGCCAGCAGTTTGGTAGGAAACTCCTACAATGAGCAGTTCTTC
CASSLVGNSYNEQFF
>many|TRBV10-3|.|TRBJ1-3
TGTGCCATCACCCCGGCAGGGGTTTCTGGAAACACCATATATTTT
CAITPAGVSGNTIYF
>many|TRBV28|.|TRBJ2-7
TGTGCCAGCAGTTGGGACAACCAATACGAGCAGTACTTC
CASSWDNQYEQYF
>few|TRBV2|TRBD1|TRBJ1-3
TGTGCCAGCAGTGAACGGGACAGGGGAGGAAACACCATATATTTT
CASSERDRGGNTIYF
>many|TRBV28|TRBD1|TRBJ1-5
TGTGCCAGCAGTGCTAACAGGGGAAGCAATCAGCCCCAGCATTTT
CASSANRGSNQPQHF
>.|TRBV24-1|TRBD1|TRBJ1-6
TGTGCCACCAGTCGCGGGACAGATAATTCACCCCTCCACTTT
CATSRGTDNSPLHF
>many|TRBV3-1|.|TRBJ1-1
TGTGCCAGCAGCCAAGAAATCCGTCGTACTGAAGCTTTCTTT
CASSQEIRRTEAFF
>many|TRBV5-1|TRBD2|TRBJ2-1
TGCGCCAGCAGCATGACTAGCAACAATGAGCAGTTCTTC
CASSMTSNNEQFF
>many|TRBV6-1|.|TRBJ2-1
TGTGCCAGCAGGACCGGAGAAAATGAGCAGTTCTTC
CASRTGENEQFF
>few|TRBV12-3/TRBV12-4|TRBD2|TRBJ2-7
TGTGCCAGCAGTTCTAGCGGGAGCAACGAGCAGTACTTC
CASSSSGSNEQYF
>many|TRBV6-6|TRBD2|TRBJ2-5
TGTGCCAGCAGTTACTCCAGACTAGCGGGGGGCCAAGAGACCCAGTACTTC
CASSYSRLAGGQETQYF
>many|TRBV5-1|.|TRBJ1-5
TGCGCCAGCAGCTTGAATGCCCGACAGGAGGATCAGCCCCAGCATTTT
CASSLNARQEDQPQHF
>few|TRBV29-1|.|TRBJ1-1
TGCAGCGTGGCTAGGACGGCGCGGAACACTGAAGCTTTCTTT
CSVARTARNTEAFF
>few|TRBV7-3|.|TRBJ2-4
TGTGCCAGCAGCTTACGACCCCGGGACTCCCGATTAGCCAAAAACATTCAGTACTTC
CASSLRPRDSRLAKNIQYF
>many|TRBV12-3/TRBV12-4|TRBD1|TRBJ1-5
TGTGCCAGCAGTTGGGACAGAGGCAATCAGCCCCAGCATTTT
CASSWDRGNQPQHF
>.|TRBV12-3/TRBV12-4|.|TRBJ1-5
TGTGCCAGCAGTTTGGAGCTGAATCAGCCCCAGCATTTT
CASSLELNQPQHF
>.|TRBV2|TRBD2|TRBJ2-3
TGTGCCAGCAGTGGCTCCCGGGCGGGGGGCGCAGATACGCAGTATTTT
CASSGSRAGGADTQYF
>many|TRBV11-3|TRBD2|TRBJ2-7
TGTGCCAGCAGCTCGACTAGCGGGGCCTACGAGCAGTACTTC
CASSSTSGAYEQYF
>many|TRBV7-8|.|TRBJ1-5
TGTGCCAGCAGCTTACCCGTCTTGGGAATTGGCGGCAATCAGCCCCAGCATTTT
CASSLPVLGIGGNQPQHF
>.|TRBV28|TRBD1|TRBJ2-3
TGTGCCAGCAGTTTAGGACAGGGGGGTGGAGATACGCAGTATTTT
CASSLGQGGGDTQYF
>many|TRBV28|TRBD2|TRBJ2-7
TGTGCCAGCAGTTTATCCCAGACTAGCGGGACCAAATACGAGCAGTACTTC
CASSLSQTSGTKYEQYF
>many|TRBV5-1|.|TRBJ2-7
TGCGCCAGCAGCTTCGACGGGCCCTACGAGCAGTACTTC
CASSFDGPYEQYF
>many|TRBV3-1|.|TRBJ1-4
TGTGCCAGCAGCCAAGATACAGGGTCGGGAGAAAAACTGTTTTTT
CASSQDTGSGEKLFF
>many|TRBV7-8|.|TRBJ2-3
TGTGCCAGCAGCTTAAATCTGGGTCCTCAAATCACAGATACGCAGTATTTT
CASSLNLGPQITDTQYF
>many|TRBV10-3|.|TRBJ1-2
TGTGCCATCAGTGAGACCCCTGCGGCAGGGACCAGTTCTAACTATGGCTACACCTTC
CAISETPAAGTSSNYGYTF
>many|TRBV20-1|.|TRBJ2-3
TGCAGTGCTAGTGGAGGAGATACGCAGTATTTT
CSASGGDTQYF
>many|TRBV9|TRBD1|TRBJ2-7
TGTGCCAGCAGCGTAGCCGGACAGGGGGCGAAGGCTGAGCAGTACTTC
CASSVAGQGAKAEQYF
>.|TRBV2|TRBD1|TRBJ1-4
TGTGCCAGCAGTGAAGGATTGGGACAGGGGGCGACTAATGAAAAACTGTTTTTT
CASSEGLGQGATNEKLFF
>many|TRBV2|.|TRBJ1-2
TGTGCCAGCAGTGAAGCGGCGGCACCCCTTGGCTACACCTTC
CASSEAAAPLGYTF
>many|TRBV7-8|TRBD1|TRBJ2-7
TGTGCCAGCAGCTTAGGGACAGGGGGAGCTTACGAGCAGTACTTC
CASSLGTGGAYEQYF
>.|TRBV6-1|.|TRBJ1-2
TGTGCCAGCAGCGATCTAGTCCCAACGCGGATGTTTTATGGCTACACCTTC
CASSDLVPTRMFYGYTF
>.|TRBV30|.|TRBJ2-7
TGTGCCTGGTTTCGGAACTCCTACGAGCAGTACTTC
CAWFRNSYEQYF
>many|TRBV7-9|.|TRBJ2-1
TGTGCCAGCAGCTTAGGGCTAGCGTTCAGTGAGCAGTTCTTC
CASSLGLAFSEQFF
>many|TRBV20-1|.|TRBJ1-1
TGCAGTGCTAGAGGAAGGAACACTGAAGCTTTCTTT
CSARGRNTEAFF